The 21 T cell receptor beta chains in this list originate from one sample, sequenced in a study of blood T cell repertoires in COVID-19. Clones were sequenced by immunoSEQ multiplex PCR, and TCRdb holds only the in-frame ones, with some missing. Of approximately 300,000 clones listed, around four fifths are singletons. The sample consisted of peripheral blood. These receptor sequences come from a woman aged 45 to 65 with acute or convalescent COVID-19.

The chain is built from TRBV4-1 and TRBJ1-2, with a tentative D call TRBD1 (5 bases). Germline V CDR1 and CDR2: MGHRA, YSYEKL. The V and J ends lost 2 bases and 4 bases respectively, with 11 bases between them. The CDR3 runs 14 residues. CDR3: CASSQQTAFYGYTF. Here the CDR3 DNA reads TGCGCCAGCAGCCAACAGACAGCTTTCTATGGCTACACCTTC.

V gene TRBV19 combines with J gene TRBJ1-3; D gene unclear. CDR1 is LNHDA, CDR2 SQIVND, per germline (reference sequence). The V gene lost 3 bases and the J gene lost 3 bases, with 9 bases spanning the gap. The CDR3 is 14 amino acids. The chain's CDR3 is CASSMLDYGNTIYF. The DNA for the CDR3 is TGTGCCAGTAGTATGCTGGACTATGGAAACACCATATATTTT.

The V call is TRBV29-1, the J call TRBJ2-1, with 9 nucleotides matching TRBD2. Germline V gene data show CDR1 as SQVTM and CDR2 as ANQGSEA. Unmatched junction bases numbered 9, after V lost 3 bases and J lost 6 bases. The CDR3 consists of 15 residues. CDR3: CSVEGHAGGGNEQFF. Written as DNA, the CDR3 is TGCAGCGTTGAGGGCCATGCGGGAGGGGGCAATGAGCAGTTCTTC.

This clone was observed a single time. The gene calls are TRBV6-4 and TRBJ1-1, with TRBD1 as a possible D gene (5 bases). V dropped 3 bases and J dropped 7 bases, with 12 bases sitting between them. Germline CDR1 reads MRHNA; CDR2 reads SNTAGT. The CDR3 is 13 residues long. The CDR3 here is CASSDGHESEAFF. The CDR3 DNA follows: TGTGCCAGCAGTGATGGACACGAAAGTGAAGCTTTCTTT.

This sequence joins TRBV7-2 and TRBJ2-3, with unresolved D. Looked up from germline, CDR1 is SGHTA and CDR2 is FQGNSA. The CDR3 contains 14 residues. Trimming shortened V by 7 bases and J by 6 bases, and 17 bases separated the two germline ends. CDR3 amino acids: CASTQWQAWDTQYF. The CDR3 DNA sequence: TGTGCCAGCACCCAATGGCAGGCTTGGGATACGCAGTATTTT.

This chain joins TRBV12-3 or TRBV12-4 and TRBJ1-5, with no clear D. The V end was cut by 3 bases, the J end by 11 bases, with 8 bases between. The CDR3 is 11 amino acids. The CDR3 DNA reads TGTGCCAGCAGTTTCGGGTGGACCCAGCATTTT. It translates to CASSFGWTQHF.

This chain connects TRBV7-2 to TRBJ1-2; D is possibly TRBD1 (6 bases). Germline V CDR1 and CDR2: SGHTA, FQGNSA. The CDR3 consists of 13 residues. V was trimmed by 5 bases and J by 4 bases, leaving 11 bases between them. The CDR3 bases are TGTGCCAGCAGCGGGCGGGGGCCCTATGGCTACACCTTC. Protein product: CASSGRGPYGYTF.

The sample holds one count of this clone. The CDR3 bases are TGCAGCGGTCAAACCCTCGGGGGTAGCACAGATACGCAGTATTTT. This translates into CSGQTLGGSTDTQYF. The rearrangement joins TRBV29-1 to TRBJ2-3, with D maybe TRBD2 (6 bases). The germline gives CDR1 SQVTM, CDR2 ANQGSEA. The CDR3 sequence is 15 residues long. V lost 7 bases and J 0 bases, leaving 17 bases between the germline ends.

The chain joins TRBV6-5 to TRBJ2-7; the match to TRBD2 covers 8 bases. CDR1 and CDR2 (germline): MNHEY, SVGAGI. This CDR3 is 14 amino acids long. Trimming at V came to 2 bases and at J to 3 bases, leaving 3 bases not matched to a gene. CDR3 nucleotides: TGTGCCAGCAGTTACGATCTAGCGGGCTACGAGCAGTACTTC. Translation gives CASSYDLAGYEQYF.

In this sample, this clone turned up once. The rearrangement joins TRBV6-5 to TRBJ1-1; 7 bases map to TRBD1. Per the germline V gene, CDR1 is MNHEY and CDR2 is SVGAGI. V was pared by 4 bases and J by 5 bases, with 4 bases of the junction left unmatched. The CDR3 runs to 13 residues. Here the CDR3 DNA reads TGTGCCAGCAGTTCAGGGGGTGGGACTGAAGCTTTCTTT. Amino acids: CASSSGGGTEAFF.

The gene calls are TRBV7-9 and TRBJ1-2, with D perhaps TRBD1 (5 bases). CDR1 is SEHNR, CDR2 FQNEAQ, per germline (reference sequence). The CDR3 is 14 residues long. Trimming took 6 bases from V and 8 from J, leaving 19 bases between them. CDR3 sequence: CASSHSRDFSGYTF. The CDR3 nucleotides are TGTGCCAGCAGTCATTCCCGGGACTTCTCGGGCTACACCTTC.

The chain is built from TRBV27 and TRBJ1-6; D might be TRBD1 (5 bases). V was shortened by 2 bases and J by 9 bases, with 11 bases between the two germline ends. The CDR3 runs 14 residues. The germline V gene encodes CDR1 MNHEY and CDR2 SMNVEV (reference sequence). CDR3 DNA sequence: TGTGCCAGCAGTTTAGGGGGAGGGAGTTCACCCCTCCACTTT. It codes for CASSLGGGSSPLHF.

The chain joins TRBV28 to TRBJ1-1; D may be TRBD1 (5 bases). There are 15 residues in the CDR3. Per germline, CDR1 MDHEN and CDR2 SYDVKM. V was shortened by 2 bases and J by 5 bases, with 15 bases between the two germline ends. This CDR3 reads CASSLPLGGGTEAFF. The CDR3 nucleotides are TGTGCCAGCAGTTTACCCCTAGGCGGGGGGACTGAAGCTTTCTTT.

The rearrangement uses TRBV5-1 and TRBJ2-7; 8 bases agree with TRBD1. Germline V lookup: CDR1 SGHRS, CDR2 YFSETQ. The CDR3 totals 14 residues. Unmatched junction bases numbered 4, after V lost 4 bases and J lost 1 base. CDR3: CASSPGTGSYEQYF. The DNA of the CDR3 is TGCGCCAGCAGCCCCGGGACAGGATCCTACGAGCAGTACTTC.

CDR3 coding DNA: TGTGCCAGCAGTACCGGGGGAAGGGGCCCCACTGAAGCTTTCTTT. Its translation: CASSTGGRGPTEAFF. The V and J genes are TRBV6-2 or TRBV6-3 and TRBJ1-1, with D possibly TRBD1 on 5 matching bases. V was clipped by 5 bases and J by 4 bases, with 17 bases between them. In germline, CDR1 is MNHEY, CDR2 SVGEGT. The CDR3 covers 15 residues.

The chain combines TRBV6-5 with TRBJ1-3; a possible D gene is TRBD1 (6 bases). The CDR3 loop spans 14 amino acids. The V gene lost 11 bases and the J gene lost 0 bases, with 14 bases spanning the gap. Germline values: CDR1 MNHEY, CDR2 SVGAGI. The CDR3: CASYRVGSGNTIYF. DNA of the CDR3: TGTGCCTCTTACAGGGTAGGCTCTGGAAACACCATATATTTT.

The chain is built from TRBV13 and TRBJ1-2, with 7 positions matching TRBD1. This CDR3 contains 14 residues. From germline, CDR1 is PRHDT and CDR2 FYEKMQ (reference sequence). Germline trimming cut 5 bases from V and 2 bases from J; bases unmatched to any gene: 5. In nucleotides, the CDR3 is TGTGCCAGCAGCCGGACAGGAAAAAACTATGGCTACACCTTC. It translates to CASSRTGKNYGYTF.

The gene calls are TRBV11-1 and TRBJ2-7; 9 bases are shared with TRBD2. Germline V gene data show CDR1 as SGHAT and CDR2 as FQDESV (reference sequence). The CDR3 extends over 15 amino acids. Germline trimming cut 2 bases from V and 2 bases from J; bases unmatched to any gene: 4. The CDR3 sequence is CASSLRTSATYEQYF. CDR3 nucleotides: TGTGCCAGCAGCTTACGGACTAGCGCGACCTACGAGCAGTACTTC.

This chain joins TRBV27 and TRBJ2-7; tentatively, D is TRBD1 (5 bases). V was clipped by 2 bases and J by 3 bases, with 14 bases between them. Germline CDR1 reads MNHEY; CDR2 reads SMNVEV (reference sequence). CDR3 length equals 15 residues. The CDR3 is CASSLQSGSYYEQYV. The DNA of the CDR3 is TGTGCCAGCAGTTTACAATCAGGGTCATACTACGAGCAGTACGTC.

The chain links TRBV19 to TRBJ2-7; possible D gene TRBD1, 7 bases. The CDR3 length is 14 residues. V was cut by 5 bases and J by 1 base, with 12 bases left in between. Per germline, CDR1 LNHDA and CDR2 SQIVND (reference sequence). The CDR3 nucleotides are TGTGCCAGTAGTCTCTCAGGGGGGTCCTACGAGCAGTACTTC. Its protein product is CASSLSGGSYEQYF. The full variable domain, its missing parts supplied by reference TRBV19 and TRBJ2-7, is DGGITQSPKYLFRKEGQNVTLSCEQNLNHDAMYWYRQDPGQGLRLIYYSQIVNDFQKGDIAEGYSVSREKKESFPLTVTSAQKNPTAFYLCASSLSGGSYEQYFGPGTRLTVT.

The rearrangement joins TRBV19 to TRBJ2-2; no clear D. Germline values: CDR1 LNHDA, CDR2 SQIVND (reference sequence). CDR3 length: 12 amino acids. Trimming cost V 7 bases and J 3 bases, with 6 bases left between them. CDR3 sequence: CASNLDTGELFF. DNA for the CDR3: TGTGCCAGTAACTTAGACACCGGGGAGCTGTTTTTT.